This passage covers 17 T cell receptor beta chains from one sample sequenced in a study of post-analysis software for immune sequencing data. Prepared TCR beta cDNA libraries contained unique molecular identifiers. TCRdb fed the PCR reads into MiXCR, producing one record per CDR3 protein. The sample holds hundreds of thousands of distinct CDR3 sequences, 55% to 70% seen once. These receptors' targets are unknown. Study outcomes and limitations: Controls had lower frequencies than patients of about 5 TRBV segments, which included TRBV5-6, TRBV5-1 and TRBV20-1.

The material sequenced was blood. All receptors derive from a girl aged 2 to 10 with multiple sclerosis.

V gene TRBV5-5 combines with J gene TRBJ2-7, with 9 positions matching TRBD2. This CDR3 region has 16 residues. Germline CDR1 and CDR2: SGHKS and YYEKEE (reference sequence). Trimming removed 2 bases from V and 6 bases from J; junction bases left unmatched: 12. The CDR3 DNA follows: TGTGCCAGCAGCTTCCTACGTAGCGGGAGATCCCCCGAGCAGTACTTC. Protein product: CASSFLRSGRSPEQYF.

This chain joins TRBV10-2 and TRBJ1-4, with 7 nucleotides matching TRBD1. Germline assignment: CDR1 WSHSY and CDR2 SAAADI. CDR3 length: 14 residues. The trim removed 4 bases at V and 8 bases at J, leaving 7 bases unmatched. In DNA form, the CDR3 reads TGCGCCAGCAGTGTCGACAGGGTCGGGGAAAAACTGTTTTTT. This gives the protein CASSVDRVGEKLFF.

The gene calls are TRBV29-1 and TRBJ1-1, with 7 positions matching TRBD1. This CDR3 is 13 amino acids long. Germline loops: CDR1 SQVTM, CDR2 ANQGSEA. V gave up 5 bases and J gave up 0 bases; unmatched junction bases: 3. DNA of the CDR3: TGCAGCGTTTCGGACAGGATGAACACTGAAGCTTTCTTT. Translation gives CSVSDRMNTEAFF.

This rearrangement joins TRBV20-1 to TRBJ2-3, with 8 bases aligning to TRBD1. The V gene end was trimmed by 0 bases and the J gene end by 4 bases; junction bases not matched to a gene: 9. Germline CDR1 reads DFQATT; CDR2 reads SNEGSKA (reference sequence). The CDR3 is made up of 16 amino acids. The CDR3 bases are TGCAGTGCTAGAGACCTCATGCAGGGGGCCGCAGATACGCAGTATTTT. Translated, it gives CSARDLMQGAADTQYF.

This chain joins TRBV4-1 and TRBJ2-5; 14 nucleotides line up with TRBD2. In germline, CDR1 is MGHRA, CDR2 YSYEKL. The CDR3 runs 18 residues. The V and J ends lost 0 bases and 5 bases, in that order; junction bases with no gene match: 8. The CDR3 DNA reads TGCGCCAGCAGCCAAGATGGGACTAGCGGGAGAATTAAGGAGACCCAGTACTTC. This encodes CASSQDGTSGRIKETQYF.

This clonotype was counted only a few times. The rearrangement uses TRBV12-3 or TRBV12-4 and TRBJ2-3; D assignment may be TRBD1 or TRBD2 (7 bases each). The CDR3 runs to 15 residues. The V gene lost 5 bases and the J gene lost 4 bases, with 16 bases spanning the gap. The chain's CDR3 is CASSAGGAFADTQYF. DNA of the CDR3: TGTGCCAGCAGTGCAGGGGGGGCCTTCGCAGATACGCAGTATTTT.

This clonotype was observed at least ten times. The chain joins TRBV3-1 to TRBJ2-3; tentatively, D is TRBD2 (6 bases). V was clipped by 4 bases and J by 0 bases, with 11 bases between them. Germline V gene lookup returns CDR1 LGHDT and CDR2 YNNKEL (reference sequence). The CDR3 runs 15 residues. The CDR3 region has the DNA TGTGCCAGCAGCCCTACCGGGACTAGCACAGATACGCAGTATTTT. Its protein is CASSPTGTSTDTQYF.

The chain couples TRBV7-8 to TRBJ2-2, with 10 bases that match TRBD2. Germline V lookup: CDR1 SGHVS, CDR2 FQNEAQ. Losses at the gene ends were 1 base for V and 5 bases for J; bases not matched to a gene: 1. The CDR3 totals 15 residues. CDR3 DNA sequence: TGTGCCAGCAGCTTAGGGACTAGCGGAACCGGGGAGCTGTTTTTT. This translates into CASSLGTSGTGELFF.

The V gene is TRBV9, the J gene TRBJ1-6; TRBD1 matches at 8 bases. The CDR3 consists of 16 residues. Trimming cost V 0 bases and J 5 bases; bases outside gene matches: 4. The germline V gene encodes CDR1 SGDLS and CDR2 YYNGEE. CDR3 nucleotides: TGTGCCAGCAGCGTAGCGGGACAGGAGGATAATTCACCCCTCCACTTT. Translated, it gives CASSVAGQEDNSPLHF.

The table lists this clonotype with a few counts. The chain combines TRBV20-1 with TRBJ2-3; 8 bases fit TRBD2. Germline V CDR1 and CDR2: DFQATT, SNEGSKA (reference sequence). V lost 3 bases, J lost 5 bases, and 13 bases stayed unmatched. The CDR3 has 16 residues. Here the CDR3 DNA reads TGCAGTGCTAGTGCCGGGGGAGCGGGAGCGCGAGATACGCAGTATTTT. This encodes CSASAGGAGARDTQYF.

This rearrangement joins TRBV29-1 to TRBJ1-1, with 7 bases aligning to TRBD1. J gave up 3 bases and V 7 bases, and 8 bases lay outside the gene matches. The CDR3 covers 13 residues. Germline V lookup: CDR1 SQVTM, CDR2 ANQGSEA. CDR3 coding DNA: TGCAGCGCTATCACAGGGGCGCACACTGAAGCTTTCTTT. Translated, it gives CSAITGAHTEAFF.

V usage is TRBV10-2 and J usage is TRBJ2-3; a weak D match, TRBD2 (5 bases). CDR1 is WSHSY, CDR2 SAAADI, per germline. The V end lost 4 bases, the J end lost 3 bases, and 14 bases lay between the germline ends. CDR3 length: 15 amino acids. DNA of the CDR3: TGCGCCAGCAGTGGGGCTAGCTGGGTTACAGATACGCAGTATTTT. It codes for CASSGASWVTDTQYF.

This rearrangement joins TRBV10-2 to TRBJ2-7; 11 nucleotides match TRBD2. The CDR3 has 15 residues. The V gene end was trimmed by 4 bases and the J gene end by 3 bases; junction bases not matched to a gene: 5. The V gene's germline CDR1 is WSHSY and CDR2 SAAADI. The chain's CDR3 is CASSATSGRLYEQYF. DNA of the CDR3: TGCGCCAGCAGTGCCACTAGCGGGAGACTCTACGAGCAGTACTTC.

The rearrangement joins TRBV7-8 to TRBJ2-7; D possibly uses TRBD1 or TRBD2 (5 bases each). Germline CDR1 is SGHVS and CDR2 is FQNEAQ. The CDR3 runs 16 residues. V was cut by 1 base and J by 2 bases, with 15 bases left in between. CDR3: CASSLEWDLSAYEQYF. The CDR3 DNA follows: TGTGCCAGCAGCTTAGAGTGGGACCTATCGGCCTACGAGCAGTACTTC.

This clonotype has more than one count but fewer than ten. The chain is built from TRBV6-6 and TRBJ1-2; D might be TRBD1 (5 bases). The CDR3 has 16 residues. V lost 6 bases and J lost 4, with 21 bases in between. Per the germline V gene, CDR1 is MNHNY and CDR2 is SVGAGI (reference sequence). CDR3 nucleotide sequence: TGTGCCAGCAGGGAATCCCGACGTGGGAGGGGCTATGGCTACACCTTC. It specifies CASRESRRGRGYGYTF.

The chain is built from TRBV12-3 or TRBV12-4 and TRBJ2-7; no reliable D call. The CDR3 covers 14 residues. Trimming removed 1 base at V and 3 bases at J, with 10 bases between. As DNA, the CDR3 is TGTGCCAGCAGTTTAGGCCCCCCTGGCTACGAGCAGTACTTC. Translation: CASSLGPPGYEQYF.

The DNA for the CDR3 is TGCAGTGCTAGAGAACCTAGCGGGGGGGTTCGTGTCGGCCAAGAGACCCAGTACTTC. Its protein is CSAREPSGGVRVGQETQYF. V usage is TRBV20-1 and J usage is TRBJ2-5; 12 nucleotides align to TRBD2. The J segment lost 1 base and the V segment lost 0 bases, leaving 12 bases of the junction unmatched. The CDR3 extends over 19 amino acids. Germline V gene sequence: CDR1 DFQATT, CDR2 SNEGSKA (reference sequence).